The sequence of this T cell receptor beta chain was determined in a study of blood T cell repertoires in COVID-19. Germline values: CDR1 LGHNA, CDR2 YSLEER. Deletions cut 0 bases from V and 7 bases from J, with 7 bases between. CDR3 length: 14 residues. Using immunoSEQ multiplex PCR, the repertoire was profiled, and TCRdb retains in-frame clones only, with some absent. The table records fewer than 300,000 clones, roughly 88% of them present only once. This clone showed up just a few times. The clonotype originates from a woman under 40 with acute or convalescent COVID-19. The chain employs TRBV4-3 and TRBJ1-6; a weak D match, TRBD1 (5 bases). Input material: peripheral blood. The CDR3 coding sequence is TGCGCCAGCAGCCAAGACACAGGCAATTCACCCCTCCACTTT. This sequence encodes CASSQDTGNSPLHF.